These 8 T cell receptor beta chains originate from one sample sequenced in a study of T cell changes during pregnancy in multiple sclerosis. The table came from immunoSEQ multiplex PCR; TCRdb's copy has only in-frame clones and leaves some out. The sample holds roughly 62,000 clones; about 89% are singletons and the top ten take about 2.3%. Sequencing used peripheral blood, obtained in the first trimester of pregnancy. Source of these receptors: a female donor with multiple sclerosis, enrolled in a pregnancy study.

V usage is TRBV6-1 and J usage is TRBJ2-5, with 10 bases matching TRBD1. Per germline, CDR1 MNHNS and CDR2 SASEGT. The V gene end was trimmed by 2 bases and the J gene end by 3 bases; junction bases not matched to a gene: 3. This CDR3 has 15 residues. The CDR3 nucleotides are TGTGCCAGCAGTGAATGGGGGACAGGGGAAGAGACCCAGTACTTC. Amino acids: CASSEWGTGEETQYF.

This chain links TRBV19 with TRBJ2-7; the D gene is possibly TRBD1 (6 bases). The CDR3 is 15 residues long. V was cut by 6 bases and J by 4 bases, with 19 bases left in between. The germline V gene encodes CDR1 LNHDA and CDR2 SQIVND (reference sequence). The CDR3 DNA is TGTGCCAGTAGCGTGGCCCCTGGACAGTCGTACGAGCAGTACTTC. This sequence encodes CASSVAPGQSYEQYF.

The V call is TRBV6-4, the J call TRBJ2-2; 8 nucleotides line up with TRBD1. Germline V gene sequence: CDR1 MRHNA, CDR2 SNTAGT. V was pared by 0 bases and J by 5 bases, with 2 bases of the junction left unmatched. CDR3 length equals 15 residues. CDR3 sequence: CASSDSTGGTGELFF. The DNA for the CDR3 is TGTGCCAGCAGTGACTCTACAGGGGGAACCGGGGAGCTGTTTTTT.

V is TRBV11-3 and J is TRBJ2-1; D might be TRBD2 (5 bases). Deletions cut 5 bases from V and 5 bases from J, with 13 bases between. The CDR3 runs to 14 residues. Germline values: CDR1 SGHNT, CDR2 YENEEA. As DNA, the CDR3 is TGTGCCAGCAGCCCACCGGGGTCCGACAATGAGCAGTTCTTC. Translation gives CASSPPGSDNEQFF.

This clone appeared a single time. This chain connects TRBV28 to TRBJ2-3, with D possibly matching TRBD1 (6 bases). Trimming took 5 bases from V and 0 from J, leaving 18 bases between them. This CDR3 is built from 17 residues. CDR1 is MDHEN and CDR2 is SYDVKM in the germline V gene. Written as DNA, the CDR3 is TGTGCCAGCAGTCCTGGGGGACACCTTAAAAGCACAGATACGCAGTATTTT. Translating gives CASSPGGHLKSTDTQYF.

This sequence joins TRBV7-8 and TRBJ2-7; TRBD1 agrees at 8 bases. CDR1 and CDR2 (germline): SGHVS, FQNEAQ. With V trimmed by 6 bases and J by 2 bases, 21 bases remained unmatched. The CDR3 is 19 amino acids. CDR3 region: CASRFHRVRGLEGPYEQYF. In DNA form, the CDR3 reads TGTGCCAGCAGGTTCCACCGGGTCAGGGGGCTAGAGGGGCCCTACGAGCAGTACTTC.

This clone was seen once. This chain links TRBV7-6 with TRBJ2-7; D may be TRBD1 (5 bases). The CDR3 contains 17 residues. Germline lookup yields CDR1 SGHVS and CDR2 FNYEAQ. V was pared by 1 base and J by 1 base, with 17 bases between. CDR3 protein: CASSLGGGALVSYEQYF. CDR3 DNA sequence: TGTGCCAGCAGCTTAGGAGGTGGGGCGCTGGTGTCCTACGAGCAGTACTTC.

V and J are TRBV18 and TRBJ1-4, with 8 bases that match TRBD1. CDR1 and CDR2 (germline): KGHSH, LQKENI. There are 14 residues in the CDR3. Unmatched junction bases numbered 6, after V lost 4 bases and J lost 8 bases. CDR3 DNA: TGTGCCAGCTCACAGGGACAGGAGAGAGAAAAACTGTTTTTT. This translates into CASSQGQEREKLFF. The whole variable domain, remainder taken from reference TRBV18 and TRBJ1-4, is NAGVMQNPRHLVRRRGQEARLRCSPMKGHSHVYWYRQLPEEGLKFMVYLQKENIIDESGMPKERFSAEFPKEGPSILRIQQVVRGDSAAYFCASSQGQEREKLFFGSGTQLSVL.